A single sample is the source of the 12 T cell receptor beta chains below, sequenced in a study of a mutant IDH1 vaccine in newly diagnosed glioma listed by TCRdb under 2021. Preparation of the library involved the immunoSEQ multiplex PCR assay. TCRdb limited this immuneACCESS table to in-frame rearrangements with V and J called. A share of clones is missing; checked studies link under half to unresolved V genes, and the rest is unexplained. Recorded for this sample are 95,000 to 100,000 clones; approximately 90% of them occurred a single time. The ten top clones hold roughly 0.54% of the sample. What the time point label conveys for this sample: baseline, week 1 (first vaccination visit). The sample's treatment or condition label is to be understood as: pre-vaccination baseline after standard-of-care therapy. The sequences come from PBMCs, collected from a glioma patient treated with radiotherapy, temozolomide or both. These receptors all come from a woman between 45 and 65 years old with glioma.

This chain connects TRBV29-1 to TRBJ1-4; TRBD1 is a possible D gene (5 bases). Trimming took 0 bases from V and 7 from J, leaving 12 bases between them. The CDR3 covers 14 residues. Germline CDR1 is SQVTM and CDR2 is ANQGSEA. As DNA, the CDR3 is TGCAGCGTTGAAGATCCGGTGACAGCTGAAAAACTGTTTTTT. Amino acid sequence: CSVEDPVTAEKLFF.

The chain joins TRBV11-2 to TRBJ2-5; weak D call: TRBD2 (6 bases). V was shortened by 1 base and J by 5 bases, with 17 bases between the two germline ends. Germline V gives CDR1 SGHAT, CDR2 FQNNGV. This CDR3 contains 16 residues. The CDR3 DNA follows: TGTGCCAGCAGCTTAGTCGGCGGGAACCGTTGGGAGACCCAGTACTTC. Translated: CASSLVGGNRWETQYF.

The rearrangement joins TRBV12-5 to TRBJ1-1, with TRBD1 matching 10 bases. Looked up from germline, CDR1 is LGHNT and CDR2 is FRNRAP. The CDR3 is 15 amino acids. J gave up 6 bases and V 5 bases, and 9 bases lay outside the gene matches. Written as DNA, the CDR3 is TGTGCTAGTGGTCAACCGACAGGGGGCACACCTGAAGCTTTCTTT. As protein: CASGQPTGGTPEAFF.

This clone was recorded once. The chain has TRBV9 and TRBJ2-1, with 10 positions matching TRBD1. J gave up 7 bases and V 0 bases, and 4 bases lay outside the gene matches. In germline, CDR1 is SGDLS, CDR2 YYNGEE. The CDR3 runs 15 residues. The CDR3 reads CASSVGQGAGNEQFF. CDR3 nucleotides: TGTGCCAGCAGCGTAGGACAGGGGGCGGGGAATGAGCAGTTCTTC.

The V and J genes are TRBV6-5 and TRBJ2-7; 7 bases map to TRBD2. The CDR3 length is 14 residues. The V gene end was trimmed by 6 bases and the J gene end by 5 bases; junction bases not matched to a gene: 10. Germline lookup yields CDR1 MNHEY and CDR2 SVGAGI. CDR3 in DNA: TGTGCCAGCAGCACCTGGGCGGGAGTACACGAGCAGTACTTC. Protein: CASSTWAGVHEQYF.

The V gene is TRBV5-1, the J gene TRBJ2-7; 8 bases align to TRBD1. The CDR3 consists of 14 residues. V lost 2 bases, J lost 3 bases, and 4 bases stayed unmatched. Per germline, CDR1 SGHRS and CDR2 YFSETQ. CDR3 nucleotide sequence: TGCGCCAGCAGCTTAAATACAGGGGGCTACGAGCAGTACTTC. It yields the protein CASSLNTGGYEQYF.

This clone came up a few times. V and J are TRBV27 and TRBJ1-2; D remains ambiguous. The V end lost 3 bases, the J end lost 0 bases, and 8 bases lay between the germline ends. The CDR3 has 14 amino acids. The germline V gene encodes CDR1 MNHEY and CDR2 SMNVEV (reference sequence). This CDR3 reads CASSLSPANYGYTF. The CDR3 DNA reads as TGTGCCAGCAGTTTGAGCCCGGCTAACTATGGCTACACCTTC.

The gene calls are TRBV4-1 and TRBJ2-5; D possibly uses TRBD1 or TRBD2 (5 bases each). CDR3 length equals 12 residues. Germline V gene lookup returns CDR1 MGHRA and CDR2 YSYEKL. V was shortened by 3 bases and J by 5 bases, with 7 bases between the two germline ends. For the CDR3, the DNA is TGCGCCAGCAGCCAGAGGGGCGAGACCCAGTACTTC. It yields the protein CASSQRGETQYF.

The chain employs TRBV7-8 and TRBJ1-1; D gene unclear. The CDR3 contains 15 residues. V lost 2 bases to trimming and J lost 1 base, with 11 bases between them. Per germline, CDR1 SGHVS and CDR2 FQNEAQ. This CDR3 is CASSLYGVTNTEAFF. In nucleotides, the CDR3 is TGTGCCAGCAGCTTATACGGGGTGACGAACACTGAAGCTTTCTTT.

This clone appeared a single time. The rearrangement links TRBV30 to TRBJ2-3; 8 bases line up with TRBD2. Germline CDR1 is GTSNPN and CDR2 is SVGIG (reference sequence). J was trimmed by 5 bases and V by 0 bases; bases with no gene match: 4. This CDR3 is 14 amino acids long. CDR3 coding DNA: TGTGCCTGGAGTGTACGACTAGCGAAAGATACGCAGTATTTT. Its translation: CAWSVRLAKDTQYF.

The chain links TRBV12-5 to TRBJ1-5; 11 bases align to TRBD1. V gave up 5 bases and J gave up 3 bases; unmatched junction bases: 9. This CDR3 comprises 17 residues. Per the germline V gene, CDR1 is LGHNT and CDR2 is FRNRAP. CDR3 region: CASGHGQGALNNQPQHF. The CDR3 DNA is TGTGCTAGTGGTCACGGACAGGGGGCCCTAAACAATCAGCCCCAGCATTTT.

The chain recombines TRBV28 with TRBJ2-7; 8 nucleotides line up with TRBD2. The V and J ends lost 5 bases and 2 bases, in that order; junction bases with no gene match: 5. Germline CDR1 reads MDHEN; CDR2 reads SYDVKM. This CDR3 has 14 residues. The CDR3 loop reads CASSLQREPYEQYF. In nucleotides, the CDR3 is TGTGCCAGCAGTCTCCAGCGGGAGCCCTACGAGCAGTACTTC. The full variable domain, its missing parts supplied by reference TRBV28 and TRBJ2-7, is DVKVTQSSRYLVKRTGEKVFLECVQDMDHENMFWYRQDPGLGLRLIYFSYDVKMKEKGDIPEGYSVSREKKERFSLILESASTNQTSMYLCASSLQREPYEQYFGPGTRLTVT.